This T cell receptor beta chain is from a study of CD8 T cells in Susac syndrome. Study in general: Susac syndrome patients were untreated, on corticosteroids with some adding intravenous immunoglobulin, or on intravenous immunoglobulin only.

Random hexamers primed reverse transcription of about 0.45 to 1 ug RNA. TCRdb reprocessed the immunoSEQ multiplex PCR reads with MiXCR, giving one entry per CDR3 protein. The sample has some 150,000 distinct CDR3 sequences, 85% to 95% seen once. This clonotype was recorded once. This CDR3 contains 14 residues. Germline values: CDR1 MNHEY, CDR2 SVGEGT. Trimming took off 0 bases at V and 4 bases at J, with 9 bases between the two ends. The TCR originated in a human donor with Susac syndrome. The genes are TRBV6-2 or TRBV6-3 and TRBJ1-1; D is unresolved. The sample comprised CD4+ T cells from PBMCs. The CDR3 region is CASSYSRGSTEAFF. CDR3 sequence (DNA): TGTGCCAGCAGTTACTCGAGAGGGAGCACTGAAGCTTTCTTT.